Listed below are T cell receptor beta chains from one sample, sequenced in a study of blood T cell repertoires in COVID-19. Measured with immunoSEQ multiplex PCR; TCRdb has only the in-frame clones, and not every one. This repertoire shows 72,000 or so clones, 81% found once; its top ten account for 9.2%. Sequenced sample: peripheral blood. Receptors originate from a human donor in a cohort sampled during active COVID-19. Each CDR3 is given with its conserved first and last residue. The order of the fields is V gene, clone size, J gene, D gene, CDR3 DNA, CDR3 protein. A D gene is named only where the DNA matches it firmly. The size field is filled for only some rows; it gives once, few, many or a size class.

TRBV28	NA	TRBJ2-6	NA	TGTGCCAGCAGTTTGCACAGCTCTGGGGCCAACGTCCTGACTTTC	CASSLHSSGANVLTF
TRBV13	once	TRBJ2-7	TRBD1	TGTGCCAGCAGAGCTTCCGGGACAGGTTCCTACGAGCAGTACTTC	CASRASGTGSYEQYF
TRBV27	once	TRBJ2-5	NA	TGTGCCAGCAGTTTAGCGGGGGCTCTGGGGGAGACCCAGTACTTC	CASSLAGALGETQYF
TRBV3-1/TRBV3-2	NA	TRBJ2-7	TRBD1	TGTGCCAGCAGCCAAGCCCCCGAGACAGGGTTCTACGAGCAGTACTTC	CASSQAPETGFYEQYF
TRBV6-5	NA	TRBJ2-7	TRBD1	TGTGCCAGCAGTTACCAAGGGACAGGAGCCTACGAGCAGTACTTC	CASSYQGTGAYEQYF
TRBV6-6	NA	TRBJ1-6	NA	TGTGCCACCTGTCTCCTCACAGGGACGGATTCACCCCTCCACTTT	CATCLLTGTDSPLHF
TRBV7-8	once	TRBJ1-1	NA	TGTGCCAGCAGCTTCGGTACGCGGGTGAATTTAAACACTGAAGCTTTCTTT	CASSFGTRVNLNTEAFF
TRBV7-9	medium-sized	TRBJ1-1	TRBD1	TGTGCCAGCAGCTTAATGGAGGGGGCGGACACTGAAGCTTTCTTT	CASSLMEGADTEAFF
TRBV11-2	NA	TRBJ2-1	TRBD2	TGTGCCAGCAGCTTATGGGTCGGGCGGGAGGTCAATGAGCAGTTCTTC	CASSLWVGREVNEQFF
TRBV5-1	NA	TRBJ2-6	TRBD2	TGCGCCAGCAGCTTGGCCGGGGGAGGGGTCGGTACTGGGGCCAACGTCCTGACTTTC	CASSLAGGGVGTGANVLTF
TRBV15	NA	TRBJ1-2	TRBD1	TGTGCCACCAGCAGCTCCTCAGGGGGCATTAAAAGTAACTATGGCTACACCTTC	CATSSSSGGIKSNYGYTF
TRBV20-1	NA	TRBJ2-7	NA	TGCAGTGCTAGTTCCAGCGGGCCGACCTCCTACGAGCAGTACTTC	CSASSSGPTSYEQYF
TRBV4-1	NA	TRBJ1-2	NA	TGCGCCAGCAGCCAGGGCCCTAGGGGTACCTATGGCTACACCTTC	CASSQGPRGTYGYTF
TRBV5-1	NA	TRBJ2-1	TRBD2	TGCGCCAGCAGCTTGGAAGCTAGCGGAGGTGAGCAGTTCTTC	CASSLEASGGEQFF
TRBV28	once	TRBJ2-7	TRBD2	TGTGCCAGCCATTCTAGCGGGAGTTCCTACGAGCAGTACTTC	CASHSSGSSYEQYF
TRBV9	NA	TRBJ1-5	NA	TGTGCCAGCAGCGTAGATGACAGGACCCCGCCCCAGCATTTT	CASSVDDRTPPQHF
TRBV5-8	NA	TRBJ1-4	NA	TGTGCCAGCAGCTTGTGGGTGAGGGATGAAAAACTGTTTTTT	CASSLWVRDEKLFF
TRBV5-6	NA	TRBJ2-6	NA	TGTGCCAGCAGCCATCGACAGGACAACTCTGGGGCCAACGTCCTGACTTTC	CASSHRQDNSGANVLTF
TRBV7-3	NA	TRBJ2-3	TRBD2	TGTGCCAGCAGCGCACGAGGTGCGGGAGGGCCTTTGACAGATACGCAGTATTTT	CASSARGAGGPLTDTQYF
TRBV6-5	NA	TRBJ1-2	TRBD1	TGTGCCAGCAGGGAGGGACAGGGGAGCTATGGCTACACCTTC	CASREGQGSYGYTF
TRBV28	NA	TRBJ2-2	TRBD2	TGTGCCAGCAGCTTTGACTTAGCGGGAAGTTACCCCGGGGAGCTGTTTTTT	CASSFDLAGSYPGELFF
TRBV19	NA	TRBJ1-5	NA	TGTGCCAGTAGTCCTCGGACAGAGCAGAGTTATAGCAATCAGCCCCAGCATTTT	CASSPRTEQSYSNQPQHF
TRBV6-5	NA	TRBJ2-7	TRBD1	TGTGCCAGCGACGCCGGGACAGGGGCCTACGAGCAGTACTTC	CASDAGTGAYEQYF
TRBV12-3/TRBV12-4	NA	TRBJ1-1	NA	TGTGCCAGCAGTAGCGCCGAGACTGAAGCTTTCTTT	CASSSAETEAFF
TRBV6-5	NA	TRBJ2-3	TRBD1	TGTGCCAGCAGTTCAGACAGGGGGACAGATACGCAGTATTTT	CASSSDRGTDTQYF
TRBV6-2/TRBV6-3	few	TRBJ2-7	TRBD2	TGTGCCAGCAGTATCGGACTAGTTAACTACGAGCAGTACTTC	CASSIGLVNYEQYF
TRBV14	NA	TRBJ2-5	NA	TGTGCCAGCAGCCAATTAGGGGGCCAAGAGACCCAGTACTTC	CASSQLGGQETQYF
TRBV11-2	NA	TRBJ1-2	NA	TGTGCCAGCAGCTCAGGACAGAGCTATGGCTACACCTTC	CASSSGQSYGYTF
TRBV6-5	NA	TRBJ2-3	NA	TGTGCCAGCACCGATGGGGCGGTTGGAACAGATACGCAGTATTTT	CASTDGAVGTDTQYF